These 10 T cell receptor beta chains came from one sample sequenced in a study of T cell responses to AZD1222 COVID-19 vaccine. Using immunoSEQ multiplex PCR, the repertoire was profiled, and TCRdb retains in-frame clones only, with some absent. The sample has approximately 190,000 clones, 85% to 95% seen once. This material consisted of peripheral blood, taken on day 0 of AZD1222 vaccination. These receptors all come from an adult in good health.

This chain connects TRBV3-1 (or the pseudogene TRBV3-2) to TRBJ2-4, with 10 bases aligning to TRBD2. The junction had 4 bases not matched to a gene; V was cut back by 0 bases and J by 2 bases. Germline CDR1 reads LGHDT; CDR2 reads YNNKEL (reference sequence). The CDR3 totals 17 residues. The CDR3 DNA sequence: TGTGCCAGCAGCCAAGACGGGACTAGCGTGTCCAAAAACATTCAGTACTTC. It yields the protein CASSQDGTSVSKNIQYF.

V usage is TRBV6-1 and J usage is TRBJ1-2; 9 nucleotides line up with TRBD1. J gave up 6 bases and V 0 bases, and 8 bases lay outside the gene matches. Germline CDR1 and CDR2: MNHNS and SASEGT. The CDR3 is 16 residues long. In DNA form, the CDR3 reads TGTGCCAGCAGTGAAGCGTGGACAGGGGATAGGGATGGCTACACCTTC. This translates into CASSEAWTGDRDGYTF.

The genes are TRBV5-4 and TRBJ1-3; possible D gene TRBD1, 5 bases. In germline, CDR1 is SGHNT, CDR2 YYREEE (reference sequence). This CDR3 has 13 amino acids. Trimming removed 4 bases from V and 3 bases from J, with 8 bases in between. CDR3 residues: CASSRDLGNTIYF. The CDR3 DNA is TGTGCCAGCAGCCGGGACCTTGGAAACACCATATATTTT.

Here the CDR3 DNA reads TGTGCCAGCAGTTCGCCGGGACACGGTAATTCACCCCTCCACTTT. Translating it yields CASSSPGHGNSPLHF. This chain links TRBV28 with TRBJ1-6; TRBD1 might be the D (6 bases). The ends were cut back, 4 bases at V and 6 bases at J, with 13 bases in the middle. The CDR3 length is 15 residues. CDR1 is MDHEN, CDR2 SYDVKM, per germline.

The chain joins TRBV2 to TRBJ1-6, with D possibly being TRBD1 (6 bases). The CDR3 runs 15 residues. The V gene's germline CDR1 is SNHLY and CDR2 FYNNEI. Trimming cost V 5 bases and J 3 bases, with 11 bases left between them. CDR3 residues: CASSPTGIYNSPLHF. The CDR3 region has the DNA TGTGCCAGCAGTCCTACAGGGATCTATAATTCACCCCTCCACTTT.

This sequence joins TRBV5-1 and TRBJ2-3; TRBD2 agrees at 7 bases. Looked up from germline, CDR1 is SGHRS and CDR2 is YFSETQ. CDR3 length equals 14 residues. After removal of 4 bases from V and 5 bases from J, the junction contained 7 bases not matched to a gene. The CDR3 protein is CASSPGEGGDTQYF. CDR3 in DNA: TGCGCCAGCAGCCCCGGGGAGGGAGGAGATACGCAGTATTTT.

The gene calls are TRBV18 and TRBJ2-2, with no clear D. This CDR3 has 14 residues. Germline V gene data show CDR1 as KGHSH and CDR2 as LQKENI. Deletions cut 5 bases from V and 4 bases from J, with 11 bases between. This chain's CDR3 is CASSITSSTGELFF. CDR3 DNA sequence: TGTGCCAGCTCAATCACTTCCTCCACCGGGGAGCTGTTTTTT. The whole variable domain, remainder taken from reference TRBV18 and TRBJ2-2, is NAGVMQNPRHLVRRRGQEARLRCSPMKGHSHVYWYRQLPEEGLKFMVYLQKENIIDESGMPKERFSAEFPKEGPSILRIQQVVRGDSAAYFCASSITSSTGELFFGEGSRLTVL.

This chain links TRBV4-3 with TRBJ1-5; D unclear. V lost 2 bases and J lost 1, with 9 bases in between. The CDR3 length is 15 residues. Germline CDR1 is LGHNA and CDR2 is YSLEER. The chain's CDR3 is CASSQQVGSNQPQHF. The CDR3 DNA reads as TGCGCCAGCAGCCAACAAGTCGGCAGCAATCAGCCCCAGCATTTT.

This chain uses TRBV11-3 with TRBJ1-3, with D uncertain. The CDR3 spans 12 residues. Germline-derived CDR1 and CDR2 are SGHNT and YENEEA. Trimming left V 0 bases short and J 3 bases short, with 0 bases between. Here the CDR3 DNA reads TGTGCCAGCAGCTTAGATGGAAACACCATATATTTT. Residues: CASSLDGNTIYF.

This chain joins TRBV5-4 and TRBJ2-7, with D unresolved. The CDR3 loop spans 13 amino acids. Germline V lookup: CDR1 SGHNT, CDR2 YYREEE (reference sequence). V was clipped by 0 bases and J by 0 bases, with 4 bases between them. CDR3: CASSLDFSYEQYF. In DNA form, the CDR3 reads TGTGCCAGCAGCTTGGACTTCTCCTACGAGCAGTACTTC.